This T cell receptor beta chain was captured in a study of response to subunit inactivated influenza vaccine. TCRdb processed the RT-PCR reads anew with MiXCR; each CDR3 protein has one entry. The table includes roughly 760,000 distinct CDR3 sequences, around 21% detected once. Broader study findings: Each seasonal influenza vaccination recruits few new T cells, the authors suggested.

With V trimmed by 5 bases and J by 3 bases, 12 bases remained unmatched. Looked up from germline, CDR1 is SGHVS and CDR2 is FNYEAQ. This CDR3 has 16 residues. On this clonotype itself: Antigen unknown.

The rearrangement links TRBV7-6 to TRBJ2-7; 8 bases are shared with TRBD1. This sequence originates from a man in his fifties or sixties who received an inactivated influenza vaccine. This specimen consisted of PBMCs from blood, obtained around 5 days after vaccination. CDR3 nucleotides: TGTGCCAGCAGCACCGCGACAGGGGAGAATTTCTACGAGCAGTACTTC. Amino acids: CASSTATGENFYEQYF.